Below are 21 T cell receptor beta chains sequenced from a single sample in a study of cytomegalovirus exposure and HLA in healthy donors. The PCR contained 60 Vbeta and 13 Jbeta primers. Sequencing was performed with immunoSEQ multiplex PCR; in TCRdb, only in-frame clones are kept and a portion is missing. Of under 300,000 clones in the sample, approximately 80% were seen once. Sequencing input: PBMCs. The source is a woman aged 55-75 years in good health and CMV-seropositive.

The genes are TRBV2 and TRBJ2-7; 8 nucleotides match TRBD1. From germline, CDR1 is SNHLY and CDR2 FYNNEI. CDR3 length: 15 residues. J gave up 2 bases and V 7 bases, and 10 bases lay outside the gene matches. The CDR3 sequence is CASTSGGQVTYEQYF. In DNA, the CDR3 is TGTGCCAGCACTTCAGGGGGACAGGTTACCTACGAGCAGTACTTC.

This chain joins TRBV2 and TRBJ2-5, with 13 bases that match TRBD2. The V gene's germline CDR1 is SNHLY and CDR2 FYNNEI. The trim removed 6 bases at V and 1 base at J, leaving 2 bases unmatched. The CDR3 totals 15 residues. The CDR3, as DNA: TGTGCCAGCAGGGGGACTAGCGGGATCCAAGAGACCCAGTACTTC. The encoded protein is CASRGTSGIQETQYF.

This clone was seen only once. The gene calls are TRBV29-1 and TRBJ2-7; D unresolved. This CDR3 has 12 residues. The V gene's germline CDR1 is SQVTM and CDR2 ANQGSEA. V was trimmed by 4 bases and J by 2 bases, leaving 9 bases between them. The CDR3 DNA sequence: TGCAGCGTTGGCACTGTTCCCTACGAGCAGTACTTC. It encodes CSVGTVPYEQYF.

This clone was seen a few times. This chain links TRBV7-6 with TRBJ1-1, with TRBD1 matching 7 bases. Losses at the gene ends were 6 bases for V and 5 bases for J; bases not matched to a gene: 6. This CDR3 has 13 residues. Germline CDR1 reads SGHVS; CDR2 reads FNYEAQ. DNA for the CDR3: TGTGCCAGCAGAAAGGGCAGGGGGACTGAAGCTTTCTTT. Amino acids: CASRKGRGTEAFF. Supplemented by reference TRBV7-6 and TRBJ1-1, the full variable domain reads GAGVSQSPRYKVTKRGQDVALRCDPISGHVSLYWYRQALGQGPEFLTYFNYEAQQDKSGLPNDRFSAERPEGSISTLTIQRTEQRDSAMYRCASRKGRGTEAFFGQGTRLTVV.

This clone was picked up many times. The chain combines TRBV6-1 with TRBJ1-5; unclear D gene. CDR3 length: 15 residues. Germline V gene sequence: CDR1 MNHNS, CDR2 SASEGT. V was trimmed by 7 bases and J by 0 bases, leaving 13 bases between them. The CDR3 DNA sequence: TGTGCCAGCACCCGGGATCTATATAGCAATCAGCCCCAGCATTTT. This codes for CASTRDLYSNQPQHF.

This sequence joins TRBV5-1 and TRBJ1-1; D not certain. V dropped 4 bases and J dropped 0 bases, with 7 bases sitting between them. The CDR3 spans 13 residues. The germline gives CDR1 SGHRS, CDR2 YFSETQ. The CDR3: CASSREMNTEAFF. The DNA for the CDR3 is TGCGCCAGCAGCAGGGAGATGAACACTGAAGCTTTCTTT. Combining the CDR3 with reference TRBV5-1 and TRBJ1-1 gives the whole variable domain KAGVTQTPRYLIKTRGQQVTLSCSPISGHRSVSWYQQTPGQGLQFLFEYFSETQRNKGNFPGRFSGRQFSNSRSEMNVSTLELGDSALYLCASSREMNTEAFFGQGTRLTVV.

This chain links TRBV30 with TRBJ2-3, with TRBD1 matching 9 bases. The junction had 7 bases not matched to a gene; V was cut back by 5 bases and J by 4 bases. The CDR3 covers 14 residues. CDR1 and CDR2 (germline): GTSNPN, SVGIG (reference sequence). The CDR3 spells CAWGRDRVSDTQYF. CDR3 nucleotides: TGTGCCTGGGGCCGGGACAGGGTGTCAGATACGCAGTATTTT.

The gene calls are TRBV9 and TRBJ2-1; D perhaps matches TRBD1 (6 bases). V was trimmed by 0 bases and J by 4 bases, leaving 20 bases between them. The CDR3 sequence is 18 residues long. Germline CDR1 is SGDLS and CDR2 is YYNGEE. CDR3 DNA: TGTGCCAGCAGCGTAGCCGAAGAAAGGGGGACATTTTACAATGAGCAGTTCTTC. This gives the protein CASSVAEERGTFYNEQFF.

Concerning this clone itself: An end of the junction does not agree with germline; a read error may underlie this. The gene calls are TRBV7-9 and TRBJ1-2; 7 bases align to TRBD1. The CDR3 covers 16 residues. CDR1 and CDR2 from the germline V gene are SEHNR and FQNEAQ (reference sequence). CDR3 DNA sequence: TGTTCCAGCAGCTTAGCTCCAGACAGGGCTAACTATGGCTACACCTTC. This sequence encodes CSSSLAPDRANYGYTF.

This clone was seen only a few times. In DNA form, the CDR3 reads TGTGCCAGCAGTTTATGGCAGGGGGACTATGGCTACACCTTC. It specifies CASSLWQGDYGYTF. V gene TRBV27 combines with J gene TRBJ1-2; 7 nucleotides align to TRBD1. The CDR3 runs to 14 residues. V was pared by 1 base and J by 3 bases, with 2 bases of the junction left unmatched. Germline lookup yields CDR1 MNHEY and CDR2 SMNVEV (reference sequence).

V gene TRBV2 combines with J gene TRBJ1-5; D unresolved. Germline assignment: CDR1 SNHLY and CDR2 FYNNEI. This CDR3 spans 16 amino acids. The germline V and J ends were trimmed by 0 bases and 6 bases, with 15 bases remaining between them. The CDR3 region is CASSEASGREGQPQHF. CDR3 in DNA: TGTGCCAGCAGTGAAGCATCGGGGAGAGAAGGTCAGCCCCAGCATTTT.

The genes are TRBV28 and TRBJ1-1, with D tentatively TRBD1 (5 bases). CDR1 is MDHEN and CDR2 is SYDVKM in the germline V gene. V dropped 5 bases and J dropped 4 bases, with 14 bases sitting between them. The CDR3 covers 14 residues. The CDR3 sequence: CASSLTQGGTEAFF. The CDR3 DNA follows: TGTGCCAGCAGTCTTACTCAGGGAGGCACTGAAGCTTTCTTT.

The rearrangement links TRBV5-1 to TRBJ1-1; 7 nucleotides agree with TRBD1. CDR3 length equals 14 residues. Germline V gene sequence: CDR1 SGHRS, CDR2 YFSETQ. V lost 4 bases and J lost 4; bases outside the gene matches: 7. The CDR3 DNA reads as TGCGCCAGCAGCACCAGACAGGGAGGCACTGAAGCTTTCTTT. Its protein is CASSTRQGGTEAFF.

This clone was seen just once. The gene calls are TRBV7-2 and TRBJ2-7; possible D gene TRBD1, 6 bases. CDR1 SGHTA and CDR2 FQGNSA come from the germline V gene. V gave up 5 bases and J gave up 4 bases, with 15 bases separating them. The CDR3 covers 14 residues. CDR3 nucleotides: TGTGCCAGCAGCCGCGGGTACAGGGAATACGAGCAGTACTTC. This gives the protein CASSRGYREYEQYF. The variable domain in full, completed from reference TRBV7-2 and TRBJ2-7, reads GAGVSQSPSNKVTEKGKDVELRCDPISGHTALYWYRQSLGQGLEFLIYFQGNSAPDKSGLPSDRFSAERTGGSVSTLTIQRTQQEDSAVYLCASSRGYREYEQYFGPGTRLTVT.

The J gene is TRBJ1-4, the V gene TRBV29-1; weak D call: TRBD1 (6 bases). The CDR3 totals 12 residues. Deletions cut 6 bases from V and 5 bases from J, with 10 bases between. Germline assignment: CDR1 SQVTM and CDR2 ANQGSEA. CDR3 bases: TGCAGCGTAGGGACACGGAATGAAAAACTGTTTTTT. Residues: CSVGTRNEKLFF.

This sequence joins TRBV14 and TRBJ1-2; 7 nucleotides align to TRBD1. The CDR3 totals 15 residues. V shed 3 bases and J 5 bases; nucleotides not matched to a gene: 9. In germline, CDR1 is SGHDN, CDR2 FVKESK. DNA of the CDR3: TGTGCCAGCAGCCAGGCTACAGGGGTCGGATATGGCTACACCTTC. Its translation is CASSQATGVGYGYTF.

The genes are TRBV5-1 and TRBJ2-2; TRBD2 matches at 8 bases. The CDR3 is 14 amino acids. The germline V gene has CDR1 SGHRS and CDR2 YFSETQ. V trimming: 3 bases; J trimming: 6 bases; junction bases outside the gene matches: 4. The CDR3, as DNA: TGCGCCAGCAGCTCGTCGGGAGGGCCCGGGGAGCTGTTTTTT. The encoded protein is CASSSSGGPGELFF. Filled out from reference TRBV5-1 and TRBJ2-2, the complete variable domain reads KAGVTQTPRYLIKTRGQQVTLSCSPISGHRSVSWYQQTPGQGLQFLFEYFSETQRNKGNFPGRFSGRQFSNSRSEMNVSTLELGDSALYLCASSSSGGPGELFFGEGSRLTVL.

The chain combines TRBV2 with TRBJ2-7, with D hard to call. The V end was cut by 1 base, the J end by 3 bases, with 10 bases between. Germline CDR1 SNHLY, CDR2 FYNNEI. This CDR3 contains 14 residues. The CDR3 region has the DNA TGTGCCAGCAGTGAAGACAGAGTCCTCTACGAGCAGTACTTC. Its protein product is CASSEDRVLYEQYF. Based on the CDR3 plus reference TRBV2 and TRBJ2-7, the full variable domain is EPEVTQTPSHQVTQMGQEVILRCVPISNHLYFYWYRQILGQKVEFLVSFYNNEISEKSEIFDDQFSVERPDGSNFTLKIRSTKLEDSAMYFCASSEDRVLYEQYFGPGTRLTVT.

This clone was found once. This chain joins TRBV6-1 and TRBJ1-4; D may be TRBD1 (6 bases). The CDR3 has 12 amino acids. CDR1 is MNHNS and CDR2 is SASEGT in the germline V gene. V lost 8 bases and J 5 bases, leaving 9 bases between the germline ends. The CDR3 loop reads CASGDRNEKLFF. CDR3 in DNA: TGTGCCAGCGGAGACAGGAATGAAAAACTGTTTTTT.

The chain has TRBV18 and TRBJ2-2; 7 positions agree with TRBD1. CDR3 length: 16 residues. Germline CDR1 is KGHSH and CDR2 is LQKENI. Losses at the gene ends were 5 bases for V and 5 bases for J; bases not matched to a gene: 11. The CDR3 spells CASSSYRGESTGELFF. The CDR3 DNA is TGTGCCAGCTCATCTTACAGGGGAGAAAGTACCGGGGAGCTGTTTTTT.

The genes are TRBV5-1 and TRBJ2-6, with D unclear. The V gene's germline CDR1 is SGHRS and CDR2 YFSETQ. CDR3 length equals 15 residues. V was clipped by 3 bases and J by 0 bases, with 7 bases between them. The CDR3: CASSSGFSGANVLTF. The CDR3 region has the DNA TGCGCCAGCAGCTCCGGGTTCTCTGGGGCCAACGTCCTGACTTTC.